This T cell receptor (beta chain) was recorded in a study of regulatory T cells in long-lasting Graves disease. Germline CDR1 is MGHRA and CDR2 is YSYEKL. Trimming shortened V by 2 bases and J by 6 bases, and 19 bases separated the two germline ends. CDR3 length: 16 amino acids. Time point given: newly diagnosed GD, antithyroid drugs for less than 3 months. From PBMCs, RNA was extracted and then used to make the TCR library. Relying on iRepertoire HTBI primers and Arm-PCR of CDR3 regions, the team built TCR beta libraries. Each CDR3 protein is one row after TCRdb ran MiXCR on the multiplex PCR reads. The table has a few hundred thousand distinct CDR3 sequences, over 9.5% seen once. These data are also associated with another study on T cells in Graves' hyperthyroidism and ophthalmopathy. That paper adds: First-round RT-PCR with HTBI primers amplified the TCR CDR3 region.

The sample consisted of peripheral blood mononuclear cells (PBMCs), taken at new diagnosis, from a patient treated with antithyroid drugs. This rearrangement joins TRBV4-1 to TRBJ1-1, with D possibly being TRBD1 (5 bases). The source is a woman between 18 and 30 years old with Graves disease. CDR3 loop: CASSQILTAINAEAFF. The CDR3 nucleotides are TGCGCCAGCAGCCAAATACTGACAGCTATTAACGCTGAAGCTTTCTTT.